This entry is about one T cell receptor (beta chain). Its antigen is currently not known. Base quality data are lacking; no much larger clone is found one base away. Trimming costs V 5 bases and J 9 bases, and their ends lie 13 bases apart. The germline V gene encodes CDR1 SQVTM and CDR2 ANQGSEA. Inclusive of the bounding cysteine and phenylalanine, the CDR3 is 11 residues long. This entry keeps only the CDR3 DNA: 33 bases, framed from base 1. Collaborating institutions collected whole blood in K2EDTA tubes following their own protocols. For TCRbeta analysis, collaborators shipped samples in one of three forms: frozen whole blood, isolated PBMCs, or DNA extracted from either of those sample types. This record comes from a study of blood T cell repertoires in COVID-19 (dated by TCRdb to about 2020). General notes on the study: Samples covering the acute and convalescent phases of COVID-19 were provided by collaborators in the United States, Italy and Spain. Where available, HLA class I and class II types were taken from metadata supplied by the sample provider and were not determined by assay-based typing. The dataset comprised deeply sampled blood TCRbeta repertoires from subjects exposed to, actively infected with, or recovered from COVID-19. Samples were obtained from the ongoing ImmuneRACE study (first 160 participants) and from 1,200 or so subjects provided by 6 global collaborators. Nearly every sample came with metadata listing a de-identified subject ID, COVID-19 status, age in years and sex. A freely available public database, intended as a resource for researchers studying the immune response to SARS-CoV-2, is where the repertoires were released. The prospective study material was composed of cDNA or gDNA derived from T cells, B-cell-depleted T cells, or PBMCs. The paper's findings and limits, for the study overall: Clinical and demographic metadata were provided uncurated, with the amount varying by source and participant.

The immunoSEQ Assay, a bias-controlled multiplex PCR, was used to amplify TCRbeta CDR3 regions from genomic DNA. Processing in the source paper ran as follows. The number of nucleated cells in each sample was estimated by amplification of reference gene primers within the assay. To quantify the absolute abundance of each unique TCRbeta CDR3 rearrangement, sequence reads were collapsed and filtered. For each sample, productive Simpson clonality was calculated as the square root of Simpson's diversity index over productive rearrangements. In TCRdb, the immuneACCESS table is reduced to in-frame sequences with V and J assigned. These tables do not hold every clone; where another copy was compared, an unresolved V gene accounts for under half, and the others remain unexplained. V and J calls plus clone size are reproduced from that table; the DNA served to infer D and trimming. The sample table records more than 90,000 clones; about four fifths of these occur just once. About 24% of the sample belongs to the ten largest clones.

The sample taken for sequencing was peripheral blood. The sequence came from a human donor in a cohort sampled during active COVID-19. In this chain, TRBV29-1 is recombined with TRBJ1-1; a tentative D match to TRBD1 spans 5 bases. The DNA sequence reads TGCAGCGTTAGGCAGGGTTTCCAAGCTTTCTTT. Translation gives CSVRQGFQAFF.